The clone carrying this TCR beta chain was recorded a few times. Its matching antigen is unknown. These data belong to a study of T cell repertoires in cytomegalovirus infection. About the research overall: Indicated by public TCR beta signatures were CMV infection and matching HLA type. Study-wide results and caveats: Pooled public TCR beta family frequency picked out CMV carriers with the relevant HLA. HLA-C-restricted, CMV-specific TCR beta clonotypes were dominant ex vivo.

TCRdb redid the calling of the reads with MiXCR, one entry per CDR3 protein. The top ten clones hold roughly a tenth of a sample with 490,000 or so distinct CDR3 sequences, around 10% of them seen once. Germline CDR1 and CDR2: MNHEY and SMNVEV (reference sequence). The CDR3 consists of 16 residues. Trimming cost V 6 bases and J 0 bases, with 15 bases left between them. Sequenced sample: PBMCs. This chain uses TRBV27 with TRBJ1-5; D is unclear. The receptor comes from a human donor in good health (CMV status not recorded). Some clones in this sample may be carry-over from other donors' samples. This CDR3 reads CASRYSGHYSNQPQHF. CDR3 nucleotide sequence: TGTGCCAGCAGATACTCCGGCCATTATAGCAATCAGCCCCAGCATTTT.